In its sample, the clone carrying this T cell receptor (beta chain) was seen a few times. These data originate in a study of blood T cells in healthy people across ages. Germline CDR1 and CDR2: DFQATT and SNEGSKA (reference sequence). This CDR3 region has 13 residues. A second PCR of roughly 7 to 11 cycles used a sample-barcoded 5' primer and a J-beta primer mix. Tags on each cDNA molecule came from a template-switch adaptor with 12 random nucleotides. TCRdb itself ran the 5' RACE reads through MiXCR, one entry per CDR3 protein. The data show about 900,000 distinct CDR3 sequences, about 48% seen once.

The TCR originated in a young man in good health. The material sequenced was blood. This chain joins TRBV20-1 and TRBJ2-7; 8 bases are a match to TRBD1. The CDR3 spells CSAIGQGPYEQYF. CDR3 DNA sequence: TGCAGCGCGATTGGACAGGGACCCTACGAGCAGTACTTC.